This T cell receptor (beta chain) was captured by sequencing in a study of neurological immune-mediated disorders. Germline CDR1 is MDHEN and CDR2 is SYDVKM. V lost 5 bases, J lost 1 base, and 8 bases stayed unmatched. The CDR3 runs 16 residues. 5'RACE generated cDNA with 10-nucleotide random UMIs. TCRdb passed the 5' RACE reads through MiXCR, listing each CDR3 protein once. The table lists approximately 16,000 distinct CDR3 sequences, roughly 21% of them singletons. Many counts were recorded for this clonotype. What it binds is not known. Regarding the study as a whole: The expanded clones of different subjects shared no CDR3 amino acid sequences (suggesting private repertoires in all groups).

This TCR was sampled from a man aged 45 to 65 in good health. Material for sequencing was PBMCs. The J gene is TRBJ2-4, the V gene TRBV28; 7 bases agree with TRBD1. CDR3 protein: CASSATWDSAKNIQYF. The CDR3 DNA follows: TGTGCCAGCAGTGCCACATGGGACAGCGCCAAAAACATTCAGTACTTC. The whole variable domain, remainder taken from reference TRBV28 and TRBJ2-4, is DVKVTQSSRYLVKRTGEKVFLECVQDMDHENMFWYRQDPGLGLRLIYFSYDVKMKEKGDIPEGYSVSREKKERFSLILESASTNQTSMYLCASSATWDSAKNIQYFGAGTRLSVL.